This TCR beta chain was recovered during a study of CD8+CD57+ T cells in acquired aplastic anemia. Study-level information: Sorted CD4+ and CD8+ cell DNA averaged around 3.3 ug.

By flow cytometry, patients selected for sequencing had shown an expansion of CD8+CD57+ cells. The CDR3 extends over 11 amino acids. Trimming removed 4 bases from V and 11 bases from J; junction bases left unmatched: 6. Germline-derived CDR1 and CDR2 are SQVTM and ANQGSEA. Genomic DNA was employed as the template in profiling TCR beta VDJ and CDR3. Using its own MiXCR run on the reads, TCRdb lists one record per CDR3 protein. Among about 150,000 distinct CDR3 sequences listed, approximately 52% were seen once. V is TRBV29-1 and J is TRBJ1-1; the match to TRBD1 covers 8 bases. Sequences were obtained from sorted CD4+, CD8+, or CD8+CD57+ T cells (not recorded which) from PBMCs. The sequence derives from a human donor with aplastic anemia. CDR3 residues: CSVGTGKGAFF. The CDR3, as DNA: TGCAGCGTTGGGACAGGGAAAGGGGCTTTCTTT.